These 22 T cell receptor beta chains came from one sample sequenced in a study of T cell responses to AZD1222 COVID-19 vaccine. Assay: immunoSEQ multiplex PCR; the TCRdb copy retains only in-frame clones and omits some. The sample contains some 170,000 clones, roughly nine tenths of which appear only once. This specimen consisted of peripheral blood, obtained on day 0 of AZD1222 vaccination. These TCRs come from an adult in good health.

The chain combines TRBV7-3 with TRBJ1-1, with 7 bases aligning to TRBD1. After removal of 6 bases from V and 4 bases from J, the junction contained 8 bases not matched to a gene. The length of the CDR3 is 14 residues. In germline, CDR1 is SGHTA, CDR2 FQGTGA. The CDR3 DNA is TGTGCCAGCAGATTGACAGGGTCGGGCACTGAAGCTTTCTTT. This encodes CASRLTGSGTEAFF.

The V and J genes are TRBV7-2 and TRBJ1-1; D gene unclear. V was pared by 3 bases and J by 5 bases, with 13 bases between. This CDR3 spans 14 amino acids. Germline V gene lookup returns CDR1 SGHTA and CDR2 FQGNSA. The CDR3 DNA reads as TGTGCCAGCAGCTTTAAGGGTACGGGGACTGAAGCTTTCTTT. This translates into CASSFKGTGTEAFF. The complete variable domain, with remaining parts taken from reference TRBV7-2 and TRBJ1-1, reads GAGVSQSPSNKVTEKGKDVELRCDPISGHTALYWYRQSLGQGLEFLIYFQGNSAPDKSGLPSDRFSAERTGGSVSTLTIQRTQQEDSAVYLCASSFKGTGTEAFFGQGTRLTVV.

In DNA, the CDR3 is TGTGCCTTCGCAAGGGGGGACAGATCTTTCTCTGGAAACACCATATATTTT. Translating gives CAFARGDRSFSGNTIYF. The rearrangement joins TRBV30 to TRBJ1-3; 7 bases map to TRBD1. Germline loops: CDR1 GTSNPN, CDR2 SVGIG (reference sequence). The J segment lost 0 bases and the V segment lost 7 bases, leaving 15 bases of the junction unmatched. This CDR3 has 17 amino acids.

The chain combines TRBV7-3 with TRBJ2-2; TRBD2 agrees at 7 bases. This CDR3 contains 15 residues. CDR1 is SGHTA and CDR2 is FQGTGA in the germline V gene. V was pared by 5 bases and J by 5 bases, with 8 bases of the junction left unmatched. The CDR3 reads CASSPGVAGTGELFF. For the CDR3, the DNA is TGTGCCAGCAGCCCCGGGGTAGCGGGTACCGGGGAGCTGTTTTTT.

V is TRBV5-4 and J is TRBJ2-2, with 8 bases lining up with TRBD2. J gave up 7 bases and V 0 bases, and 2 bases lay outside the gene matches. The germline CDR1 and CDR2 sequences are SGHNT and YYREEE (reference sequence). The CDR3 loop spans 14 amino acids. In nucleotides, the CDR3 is TGTGCCAGCAGCTTGGACCGGGGGGGCGGGGAGCTGTTTTTT. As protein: CASSLDRGGGELFF. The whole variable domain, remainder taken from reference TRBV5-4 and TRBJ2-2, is ETGVTQSPTHLIKTRGQQVTLRCSSQSGHNTVSWYQQALGQGPQFIFQYYREEENGRGNFPPRFSGLQFPNYSSELNVNALELDDSALYLCASSLDRGGGELFFGEGSRLTVL.

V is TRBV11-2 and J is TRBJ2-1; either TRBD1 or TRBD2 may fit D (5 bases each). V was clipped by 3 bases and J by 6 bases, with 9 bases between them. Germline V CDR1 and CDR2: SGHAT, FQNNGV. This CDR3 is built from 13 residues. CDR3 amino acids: CASSFGTVNEQFF. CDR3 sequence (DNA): TGTGCCAGCAGCTTCGGGACCGTCAATGAGCAGTTCTTC.

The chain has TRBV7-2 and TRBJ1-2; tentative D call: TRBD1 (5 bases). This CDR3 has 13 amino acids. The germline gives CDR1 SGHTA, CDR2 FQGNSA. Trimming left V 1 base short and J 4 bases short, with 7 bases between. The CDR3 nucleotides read TGTGCCAGCAGCTTAGGCAGGGTCTATGGCTACACCTTC. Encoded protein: CASSLGRVYGYTF.

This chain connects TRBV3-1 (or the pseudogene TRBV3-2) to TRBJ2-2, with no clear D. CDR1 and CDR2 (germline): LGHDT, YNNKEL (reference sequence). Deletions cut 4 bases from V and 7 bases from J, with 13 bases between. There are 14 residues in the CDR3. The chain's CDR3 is CASSLRTLFGELFF. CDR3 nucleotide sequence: TGTGCCAGCAGCCTGCGGACCCTTTTCGGGGAGCTGTTTTTT.

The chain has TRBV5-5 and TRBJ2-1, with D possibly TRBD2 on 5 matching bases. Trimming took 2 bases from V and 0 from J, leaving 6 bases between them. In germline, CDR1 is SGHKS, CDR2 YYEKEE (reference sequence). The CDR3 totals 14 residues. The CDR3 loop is CASSFEGSYNEQFF. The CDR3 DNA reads TGTGCCAGCAGCTTTGAGGGCTCCTACAATGAGCAGTTCTTC.

CDR3 in DNA: TGTGCCAGCAGCTTGGATGTTCCGGGAGCGGGAGAGACCCAGTACTTC. This codes for CASSLDVPGAGETQYF. The chain links TRBV5-5 to TRBJ2-5; tentatively, D is TRBD2 (6 bases). The germline gives CDR1 SGHKS, CDR2 YYEKEE (reference sequence). The CDR3 extends over 16 amino acids. Trimming removed 0 bases from V and 4 bases from J, with 16 bases in between.

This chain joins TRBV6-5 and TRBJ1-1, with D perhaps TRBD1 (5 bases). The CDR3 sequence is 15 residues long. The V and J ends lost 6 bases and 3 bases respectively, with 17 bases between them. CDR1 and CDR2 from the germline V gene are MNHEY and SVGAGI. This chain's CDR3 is CASRPPLLGDTEAFF. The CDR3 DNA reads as TGTGCCAGCAGGCCGCCTCTATTGGGGGACACTGAAGCTTTCTTT.

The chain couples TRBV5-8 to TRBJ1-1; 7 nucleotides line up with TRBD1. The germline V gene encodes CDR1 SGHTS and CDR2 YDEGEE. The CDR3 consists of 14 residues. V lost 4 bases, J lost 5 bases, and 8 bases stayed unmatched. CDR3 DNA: TGTGCCAGCAGCAGAGACAGGGCGGGGACTGAAGCTTTCTTT. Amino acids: CASSRDRAGTEAFF.

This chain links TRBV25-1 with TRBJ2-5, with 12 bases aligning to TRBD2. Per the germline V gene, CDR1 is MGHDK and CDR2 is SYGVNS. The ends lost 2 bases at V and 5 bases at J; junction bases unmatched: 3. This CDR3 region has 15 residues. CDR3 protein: CASSERLAGGETQYF. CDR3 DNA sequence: TGTGCCAGCAGTGAAAGGCTAGCGGGAGGGGAGACCCAGTACTTC.

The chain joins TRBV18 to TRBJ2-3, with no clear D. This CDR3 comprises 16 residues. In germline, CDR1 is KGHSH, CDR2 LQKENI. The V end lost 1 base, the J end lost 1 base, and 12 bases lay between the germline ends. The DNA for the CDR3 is TGTGCCAGCTCACCACGATCCGATACCCGCACAGATACGCAGTATTTT. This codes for CASSPRSDTRTDTQYF.

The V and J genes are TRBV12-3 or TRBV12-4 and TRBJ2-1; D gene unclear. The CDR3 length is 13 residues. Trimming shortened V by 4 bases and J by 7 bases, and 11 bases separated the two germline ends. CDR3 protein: CASSSLGMNEQFF. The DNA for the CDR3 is TGTGCCAGCAGTTCGTTGGGCATGAATGAGCAGTTCTTC.

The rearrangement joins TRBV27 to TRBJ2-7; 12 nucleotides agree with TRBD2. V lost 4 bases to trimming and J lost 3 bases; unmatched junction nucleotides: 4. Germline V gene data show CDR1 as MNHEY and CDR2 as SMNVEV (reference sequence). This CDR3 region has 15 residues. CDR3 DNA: TGTGCCAGCAGTTCCTGGACTAGCGGGAACTACGAGCAGTACTTC. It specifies CASSSWTSGNYEQYF.

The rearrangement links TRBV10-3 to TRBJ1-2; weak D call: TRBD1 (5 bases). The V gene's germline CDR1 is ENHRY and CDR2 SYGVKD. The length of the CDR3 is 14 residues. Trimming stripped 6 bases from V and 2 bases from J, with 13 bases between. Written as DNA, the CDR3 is TGTGCCATCAGGACAGATTCGGGCAACTATGGCTACACCTTC. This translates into CAIRTDSGNYGYTF.

CDR3 amino acids: CASSKGRGGNSNQPQHF. DNA of the CDR3: TGTGCCAGCAGCAAGGGGCGGGGCGGAAATAGCAATCAGCCCCAGCATTTT. The chain uses TRBV28 and TRBJ1-5, with D perhaps matching TRBD1 (5 bases). The V end lost 6 bases, the J end lost 0 bases, and 18 bases lay between the germline ends. Germline V gene sequence: CDR1 MDHEN, CDR2 SYDVKM. The CDR3 is made up of 17 amino acids. Complete variable domain (other parts from reference TRBV28 and TRBJ1-5): DVKVTQSSRYLVKRTGEKVFLECVQDMDHENMFWYRQDPGLGLRLIYFSYDVKMKEKGDIPEGYSVSREKKERFSLILESASTNQTSMYLCASSKGRGGNSNQPQHFGDGTRLSIL.

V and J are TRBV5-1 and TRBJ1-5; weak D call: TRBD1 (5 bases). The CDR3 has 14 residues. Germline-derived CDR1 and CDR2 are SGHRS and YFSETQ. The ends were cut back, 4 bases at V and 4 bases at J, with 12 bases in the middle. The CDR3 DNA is TGCGCCAGCAGCCCCGGGACTGGTAATCAGCCCCAGCATTTT. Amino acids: CASSPGTGNQPQHF.

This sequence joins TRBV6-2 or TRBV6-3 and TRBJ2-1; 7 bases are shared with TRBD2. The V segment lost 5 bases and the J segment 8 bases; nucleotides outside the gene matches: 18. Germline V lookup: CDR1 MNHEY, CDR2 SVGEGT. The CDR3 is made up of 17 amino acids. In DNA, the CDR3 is TGTGCCAGCAGTCCCCCAGGCGCGGGAGTGAGGCTGGATGAGCAGTTCTTC. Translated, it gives CASSPPGAGVRLDEQFF.

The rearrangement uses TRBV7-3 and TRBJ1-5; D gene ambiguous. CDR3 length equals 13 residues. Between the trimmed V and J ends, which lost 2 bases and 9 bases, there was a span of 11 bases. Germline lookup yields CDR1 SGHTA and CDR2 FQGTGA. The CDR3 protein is CASSLSANRPQHF. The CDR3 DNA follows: TGTGCCAGCAGCTTATCTGCTAACAGGCCCCAGCATTTT.

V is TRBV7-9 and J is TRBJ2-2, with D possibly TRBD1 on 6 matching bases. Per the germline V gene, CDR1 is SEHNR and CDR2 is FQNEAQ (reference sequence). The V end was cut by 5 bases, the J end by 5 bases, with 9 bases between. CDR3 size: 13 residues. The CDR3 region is CASSPRGTGELFF. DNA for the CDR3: TGTGCCAGCAGCCCAAGGGGGACCGGGGAGCTGTTTTTT.